These T cell receptor beta chains were read from a single sample in a study of cytomegalovirus exposure and HLA in healthy donors. Measured with immunoSEQ multiplex PCR; TCRdb has only the in-frame clones, and not every one. This table holds fewer than 150,000 clones, about 80% found once. The sequenced material came from PBMCs. The receptors come from a man in his forties or fifties in good health and CMV-seropositive. CDR3s include the opening cysteine and the closing phenylalanine or tryptophan. D genes are given only for firm matches.

cdr3_aa,v_call,j_call,d_call
CASSIRTAPPGTQYF,TRBV5-1,TRBJ2-5,NA
CASSYLGLGEKLFF,TRBV6-6,TRBJ1-4,NA
CASRANRGNTGELFF,TRBV6-4,TRBJ2-2,TRBD1
CASSQQGADNEQFF,TRBV5-4,TRBJ2-1,TRBD1
CASSLWGTGSRAETQYF,TRBV5-1,TRBJ2-5,TRBD1
CASSDLPRGQGRPGTEAFF,TRBV6-4,TRBJ1-1,TRBD1
CASSAARGTEAFF,TRBV6-5,TRBJ1-1,NA
CASSSRPGGYTYEQYF,TRBV5-1,TRBJ2-7,TRBD2
CASSTTGTESSPLHF,TRBV18,TRBJ1-6,TRBD1
CASSDWTGGNTEAFF,TRBV5-4,TRBJ1-1,TRBD1
CASSPGGTNEKLFF,TRBV11-2,TRBJ1-4,NA
CASSVAAGTGGEKLFF,TRBV9,TRBJ1-4,TRBD1
CASSNQGEDEAFF,TRBV6-5,TRBJ1-1,NA
CASSLRQGAEAFF,TRBV7-7,TRBJ1-1,TRBD1
CASSATLLAGGETQYF,TRBV25-1,TRBJ2-5,TRBD2
CATGRAWSDTQYF,TRBV5-4,TRBJ2-3,TRBD2
CASSHQGTNLAGSGELFF,TRBV4-2,TRBJ2-2,TRBD2
CASSHLGQKSYNEQFF,TRBV14,TRBJ2-1,NA
CASSLVLAVHTDTQYF,TRBV5-1,TRBJ2-3,TRBD2
CAWSVSDRGSGNTTYF,TRBV30,TRBJ1-3,NA
CASRPAGGRYGYTF,TRBV5-4,TRBJ1-2,TRBD1
CASRSAGNTIYF,TRBV19,TRBJ1-3,NA
CASSPEEGGTGELFF,TRBV5-6,TRBJ2-2,TRBD2
CASSFPSGRRSYNEQFF,TRBV5-6,TRBJ2-1,TRBD2
CASSDRGRAAEAFF,TRBV2,TRBJ1-1,NA
CASSKVRGVNEQFF,TRBV19,TRBJ2-1,NA
CASSLGFAETYEQYF,TRBV7-2,TRBJ2-7,NA
CASSEVGLAAYNEQFF,TRBV6-1,TRBJ2-1,TRBD2
CASSLKAHSGEQFF,TRBV7-9,TRBJ2-1,NA
CASSPNRGRTDTQYF,TRBV6-5,TRBJ2-3,TRBD1
CASSLTGGAWQYF,TRBV27,TRBJ2-7,TRBD1
CAWSVDSAGYGYTF,TRBV30,TRBJ1-2,NA
CASSYLTAQETQYF,TRBV6-6,TRBJ2-5,NA
CASSPKAEGPSSGNTIYF,TRBV18,TRBJ1-3,NA
CSVTSTGPGTDTQYF,TRBV29-1,TRBJ2-3,NA
CASSPRDRDSSYGYTF,TRBV9,TRBJ1-2,TRBD1
CASSPFQLETQYF,TRBV18,TRBJ2-5,NA
CAIRERLAGTYEQYF,TRBV10-3,TRBJ2-7,TRBD2
CASSIAGRDEKLFF,TRBV19,TRBJ1-4,NA
CASSPGTGGFYEQYF,TRBV27,TRBJ2-7,TRBD1
CASAPGTRYNEQFF,TRBV19,TRBJ2-1,TRBD2
CAWSNGLNQPQHF,TRBV30,TRBJ1-5,NA
CASSFRDLNEQFF,TRBV7-9,TRBJ2-1,NA
CASSQTGVNTEAFF,TRBV14,TRBJ1-1,TRBD1
CASRRTTGSSQHF,TRBV2,TRBJ1-5,TRBD1
CASSQGTGLDEQYF,TRBV4-1,TRBJ2-7,TRBD1
CASRGTVSNQPQHF,TRBV6-1,TRBJ1-5,TRBD1
CASTSGQGAVNEKLFF,TRBV21-1,TRBJ1-4,NA
CASSPMGQLRSGNTIYF,TRBV9,TRBJ1-3,NA
CAWNAPSANTGELFF,TRBV30,TRBJ2-2,NA
CASSFGRAPAGTSTDTQYF,TRBV7-9,TRBJ2-3,TRBD2
CASSYGLDRANGYTF,TRBV6-6,TRBJ1-2,TRBD1
CASSQGHLAGDGQETQYF,TRBV4-1,TRBJ2-5,TRBD2
CASSSGGPDPEAFF,TRBV5-1,TRBJ1-1,NA
CASSLWSSGANVLTF,TRBV27,TRBJ2-6,NA
CASSLLRGGPKETQYF,TRBV5-8,TRBJ2-5,TRBD2
CAWQSGGSYNEQFF,TRBV30,TRBJ2-1,TRBD2